These 31 T cell receptor beta chains share one sample of origin, sequenced in a study of T cell responses to AZD1222 COVID-19 vaccine. The method was immunoSEQ multiplex PCR; TCRdb's version includes in-frame clones alone and lacks a portion of them. There are about 180,000 clones in the sample; 80% to 95% occur only once, and 1.9% lies in the top ten. The sequenced sample was peripheral blood, obtained 28 days after the second AZD1222 dose. Source of these receptors: an adult who received the AZD1222 COVID-19 vaccine.

CDR3 sequence: CASSYAGSGTGELFF. The DNA for the CDR3 is TGTGCCAGCAGTTACGCAGGGTCGGGCACCGGGGAGCTGTTTTTT. This sequence joins TRBV6-5 and TRBJ2-2, with TRBD1 as a possible D gene (5 bases). The length of the CDR3 is 15 residues. Looked up from germline, CDR1 is MNHEY and CDR2 is SVGAGI. V gave up 2 bases and J gave up 4 bases, with 11 bases separating them.

This sequence joins TRBV2 and TRBJ2-5, with 9 positions matching TRBD2. V shed 4 bases and J 2 bases; nucleotides not matched to a gene: 2. This CDR3 has 14 residues. The germline gives CDR1 SNHLY, CDR2 FYNNEI. CDR3: CASSGLAGQETQYF. DNA for the CDR3: TGTGCCAGCAGTGGCCTAGCGGGACAAGAGACCCAGTACTTC.

This clone was recorded once. The J gene is TRBJ2-6, the V gene TRBV6-6, with D perhaps matching TRBD2 (5 bases). The V gene lost 7 bases and the J gene lost 1 base, with 11 bases spanning the gap. From germline, CDR1 is MNHNY and CDR2 SVGAGI (reference sequence). The length of the CDR3 is 15 residues. The CDR3 coding sequence is TGTGCCAGCACCTACTCGGGGTCTGGGGCCAACGTCCTGACTTTC. Its translation is CASTYSGSGANVLTF.

The CDR3 coding sequence is TGTGCCAGCAGTTACTCGGCTAGTCGGGAAGAGACCCAGTACTTC. Translating gives CASSYSASREETQYF. This chain joins TRBV6-5 and TRBJ2-5; D is unclear. The germline V gene has CDR1 MNHEY and CDR2 SVGAGI. This CDR3 is built from 15 residues. Deletions cut 0 bases from V and 3 bases from J, with 11 bases between.

This clone is a singleton in its sample. V is TRBV15 and J is TRBJ1-2; D gene uncertain. Germline CDR1 and CDR2: LNHNV and YYDKDF (reference sequence). This CDR3 comprises 13 residues. V gave up 3 bases and J gave up 4 bases, with 9 bases separating them. The chain's CDR3 is CATSRAFGYGYTF. DNA for the CDR3: TGTGCCACCAGCAGGGCTTTTGGCTATGGCTACACCTTC.

This sequence joins TRBV9 and TRBJ1-1; D is unclear. Germline V gene lookup returns CDR1 SGDLS and CDR2 YYNGEE. The CDR3 totals 14 residues. V lost 4 bases to trimming and J lost 4 bases, with 14 bases between them. CDR3 in amino acids: CASSTNTWSTEAFF. CDR3 nucleotide sequence: TGTGCCAGCAGCACAAACACCTGGAGCACTGAAGCTTTCTTT.

This sequence joins TRBV6-5 and TRBJ2-5, with 10 bases lining up with TRBD1. This CDR3 is 15 amino acids long. Losses at the gene ends were 2 bases for V and 4 bases for J; bases not matched to a gene: 4. Germline-derived CDR1 and CDR2 are MNHEY and SVGAGI. The CDR3, as DNA: TGTGCCAGCAGTTACCCCGGACAGGGGGTAGAGACCCAGTACTTC. It translates to CASSYPGQGVETQYF.

This chain links TRBV5-1 with TRBJ1-4, with a weak D call TRBD1 (6 bases). V lost 4 bases and J lost 0, with 10 bases in between. Germline V gives CDR1 SGHRS, CDR2 YFSETQ. This CDR3 comprises 15 residues. CDR3 amino acids: CASSTAGATNEKLFF. In DNA, the CDR3 is TGCGCCAGCAGCACGGCAGGGGCAACTAATGAAAAACTGTTTTTT. Full variable domain (rest looked up from reference TRBV5-1 and TRBJ1-4): KAGVTQTPRYLIKTRGQQVTLSCSPISGHRSVSWYQQTPGQGLQFLFEYFSETQRNKGNFPGRFSGRQFSNSRSEMNVSTLELGDSALYLCASSTAGATNEKLFFGSGTQLSVL.

This rearrangement joins TRBV5-1 to TRBJ1-1, with unresolved D. This CDR3 is 16 amino acids long. Germline V CDR1 and CDR2: SGHRS, YFSETQ. V was trimmed by 2 bases and J by 3 bases, leaving 17 bases between them. CDR3 DNA: TGCGCCAGCAGCTTACGCTACCAAGGCGCGGACACTGAAGCTTTCTTT. It is translated as CASSLRYQGADTEAFF.

This chain joins TRBV9 and TRBJ2-1; 12 nucleotides agree with TRBD2. Trimming at V came to 1 base and at J to 4 bases, leaving 3 bases not matched to a gene. The germline V gene has CDR1 SGDLS and CDR2 YYNGEE. The CDR3 consists of 16 residues. CDR3 amino acids: CASSVHTSGGYNEQFF. Written as DNA, the CDR3 is TGTGCCAGCAGCGTACATACTAGCGGGGGGTACAATGAGCAGTTCTTC.

This chain joins TRBV10-3 and TRBJ2-7; 7 positions agree with TRBD1. Germline loops: CDR1 ENHRY, CDR2 SYGVKD. The junction had 7 bases not matched to a gene; V was cut back by 6 bases and J by 5 bases. The length of the CDR3 is 13 residues. CDR3 nucleotides: TGTGCCATCAGCCTACTTCAGGGGGACGAGCAGTACTTC. Its protein is CAISLLQGDEQYF.

This clone was recorded only once. The rearrangement joins TRBV7-2 to TRBJ2-7; TRBD1 matches 9 bases. The CDR3 runs to 15 residues. The J segment lost 4 bases and the V segment lost 4 bases, leaving 8 bases of the junction unmatched. From germline, CDR1 is SGHTA and CDR2 FQGNSA. The DNA of the CDR3 is TGTGCCAGCAGCTCTCCCGGGACAGGGCGTTACGAGCAGTACTTC. Translated, it gives CASSSPGTGRYEQYF.

This sequence joins TRBV28 and TRBJ1-1; 11 positions match TRBD1. Trimming removed 5 bases from V and 6 bases from J; junction bases left unmatched: 11. Germline V lookup: CDR1 MDHEN, CDR2 SYDVKM. The CDR3 extends over 16 amino acids. The CDR3 DNA sequence: TGTGCCAGCAGTCTGCCGGACAGGGGGCGTGCTGCTGAAGCTTTCTTT. This encodes CASSLPDRGRAAEAFF.

The gene calls are TRBV4-2 and TRBJ1-5; D unclear. CDR1 LGHNA and CDR2 YNFKEQ come from the germline V gene. V dropped 0 bases and J dropped 3 bases, with 6 bases sitting between them. The CDR3 is made up of 14 amino acids. CDR3 loop: CASSQEAVNQPQHF. The CDR3 region has the DNA TGTGCCAGCAGCCAAGAGGCGGTCAATCAGCCCCAGCATTTT.

J is TRBJ1-4 and V is TRBV19, with D perhaps matching TRBD1 (6 bases). This CDR3 has 13 amino acids. Germline V lookup: CDR1 LNHDA, CDR2 SQIVND (reference sequence). The germline V and J ends were trimmed by 3 bases and 8 bases, with 10 bases remaining between them. For the CDR3, the DNA is TGTGCCAGTAGTATGGGGACATTCGAAAAACTGTTTTTT. This sequence encodes CASSMGTFEKLFF.

This chain joins TRBV29-1 and TRBJ2-7, with 7 bases lining up with TRBD2. The CDR3 covers 13 residues. After removal of 6 bases from V and 3 bases from J, the junction contained 8 bases not matched to a gene. Per germline, CDR1 SQVTM and CDR2 ANQGSEA. This CDR3 reads CSVLEREGYEQYF. The DNA for the CDR3 is TGCAGCGTGCTGGAGAGGGAGGGCTACGAGCAGTACTTC.

This clone has more than one count but fewer than ten. The chain combines TRBV9 with TRBJ1-2, with 8 bases identical to TRBD1. The ends lost 0 bases at V and 6 bases at J; junction bases unmatched: 7. This CDR3 contains 15 residues. CDR1 is SGDLS and CDR2 is YYNGEE in the germline V gene. The CDR3 here is CASSVGQGTGNGYTF. CDR3 coding DNA: TGTGCCAGCAGCGTAGGACAGGGGACGGGGAATGGCTACACCTTC.

This chain uses TRBV3-1 (or the pseudogene TRBV3-2) with TRBJ2-6; no clear D. CDR3 length: 15 residues. Germline CDR1 is LGHDT and CDR2 is YNNKEL (reference sequence). V was pared by 3 bases and J by 0 bases, with 6 bases between. In nucleotides, the CDR3 is TGTGCCAGCAGCCATGACACCTCTGGGGCCAACGTCCTGACTTTC. This sequence encodes CASSHDTSGANVLTF.

The chain combines TRBV28 with TRBJ2-7, with 7 nucleotides matching TRBD2. The CDR3 spans 15 residues. V lost 6 bases and J lost 2; bases outside the gene matches: 10. Germline CDR1 and CDR2: MDHEN and SYDVKM. The CDR3 DNA is TGTGCCAGCAGCCCCTTCGGGGGGACCGCCTACGAGCAGTACTTC. This codes for CASSPFGGTAYEQYF.

The chain joins TRBV3-1 (or the pseudogene TRBV3-2) to TRBJ1-3, with D unresolved. Trimming left V 3 bases short and J 0 bases short, with 9 bases between. This CDR3 comprises 15 residues. Germline V gene data show CDR1 as LGHDT and CDR2 as YNNKEL (reference sequence). The CDR3 protein is CASSHTVDSGNTIYF. CDR3 nucleotides: TGTGCCAGCAGCCACACCGTGGACTCTGGAAACACCATATATTTT.

This clone was observed a few times. The V gene is TRBV19, the J gene TRBJ1-1, with D maybe TRBD1 (5 bases). CDR3 length: 16 residues. Germline V CDR1 and CDR2: LNHDA, SQIVND (reference sequence). The V gene lost 4 bases and the J gene lost 3 bases, with 18 bases spanning the gap. This chain's CDR3 is CASSRRGPRSHTEAFF. As DNA, the CDR3 is TGTGCCAGTAGTAGAAGGGGCCCCAGGTCTCACACTGAAGCTTTCTTT. The full variable domain, in which reference TRBV19 and TRBJ1-1 provide the parts outside the CDR3, is DGGITQSPKYLFRKEGQNVTLSCEQNLNHDAMYWYRQDPGQGLRLIYYSQIVNDFQKGDIAEGYSVSREKKESFPLTVTSAQKNPTAFYLCASSRRGPRSHTEAFFGQGTRLTVV.

The rearrangement links TRBV11-1 to TRBJ2-2; no definite D call. Trimming left V 3 bases short and J 0 bases short, with 5 bases between. The CDR3 has 14 residues. CDR1 and CDR2 from the germline V gene are SGHAT and FQDESV (reference sequence). In nucleotides, the CDR3 is TGTGCCAGCAGCTTGACGGCGAACACCGGGGAGCTGTTTTTT. Amino acids: CASSLTANTGELFF.

The count of this clone is one. The chain carries TRBV30 and TRBJ1-4; maybe TRBD1 (5 bases). CDR3 size: 14 residues. Trimming shortened V by 4 bases and J by 8 bases, and 17 bases separated the two germline ends. Germline V lookup: CDR1 GTSNPN, CDR2 SVGIG (reference sequence). The CDR3, as DNA: TGTGCCTGGAATCGCCGGGGCGCAGGGGAAAAACTGTTTTTT. Its translation is CAWNRRGAGEKLFF.

The chain uses TRBV6-1 and TRBJ2-7, with D unresolved. The CDR3 has 16 residues. Trimming left V 3 bases short and J 1 base short, with 16 bases between. Germline V gene sequence: CDR1 MNHNS, CDR2 SASEGT. The CDR3 DNA reads TGTGCCAGCAGTGATACGGGCAGCACAGATTCCTACGAGCAGTACTTC. Translating gives CASSDTGSTDSYEQYF.

This rearrangement joins TRBV15 to TRBJ1-5; no clear D gene. V dropped 0 bases and J dropped 0 bases, with 9 bases sitting between them. Looked up from germline, CDR1 is LNHNV and CDR2 is YYDKDF (reference sequence). The CDR3 is made up of 16 amino acids. CDR3 DNA sequence: TGTGCCACCAGCAGAGATTATGGTTATAGCAATCAGCCCCAGCATTTT. This sequence encodes CATSRDYGYSNQPQHF.

The rearrangement joins TRBV9 to TRBJ1-1; 7 bases fit TRBD1. Germline V gene sequence: CDR1 SGDLS, CDR2 YYNGEE. V gave up 4 bases and J gave up 2 bases; unmatched junction bases: 5. The CDR3 runs 14 residues. The CDR3 DNA sequence: TGTGCCAGCAGCCCCGGGACAGTTAACACTGAAGCTTTCTTT. Amino acids: CASSPGTVNTEAFF.

The rearrangement joins TRBV7-3 to TRBJ1-1; 8 positions agree with TRBD1. Germline V lookup: CDR1 SGHTA, CDR2 FQGTGA. V was pared by 3 bases and J by 4 bases, with 4 bases of the junction left unmatched. The CDR3 has 14 amino acids. The CDR3 coding sequence is TGTGCCAGCAGCTTGACAGGGGAACGCACTGAAGCTTTCTTT. This codes for CASSLTGERTEAFF.

The CDR3, as DNA: TGTGCCAGCAGCGAGCCCTTACCGGGACTAGCGGGGGGTACAGATACGCAGTATTTT. It specifies CASSEPLPGLAGGTDTQYF. This chain uses TRBV9 with TRBJ2-3; 15 bases line up with TRBD2. V dropped 3 bases and J dropped 3; count of bases not matched to a gene: 11. The CDR3 spans 19 residues. Germline V gene data show CDR1 as SGDLS and CDR2 as YYNGEE.

The chain links TRBV30 to TRBJ2-1; a possible D gene is TRBD2 (5 bases). The germline V gene encodes CDR1 GTSNPN and CDR2 SVGIG (reference sequence). CDR3 size: 17 residues. V lost 4 bases, J lost 1 base, and 20 bases lay in between. The CDR3 coding sequence is TGTGCCTGGACCACGCGCGGCCGGGAAGGTTCCTACAATGAGCAGTTCTTC. Amino acids: CAWTTRGREGSYNEQFF.

J is TRBJ2-5 and V is TRBV9; D possibly uses TRBD1 or TRBD2 (5 bases each). Trimming removed 0 bases from V and 5 bases from J, with 14 bases in between. CDR1 and CDR2 (germline): SGDLS, YYNGEE. The CDR3 has 15 residues. The CDR3 coding sequence is TGTGCCAGCAGCGTAGCCTCTTGGGGGTGGGAGACCCAGTACTTC. This codes for CASSVASWGWETQYF.

CDR3 amino acids: CASSGQNTNYGYTF. The CDR3 DNA sequence: TGTGCCAGTAGTGGACAGAACACTAACTATGGCTACACCTTC. This chain uses TRBV19 with TRBJ1-2; a weak D match, TRBD1 (6 bases). The germline V and J ends were trimmed by 5 bases and 0 bases, with 10 bases remaining between them. Germline lookup yields CDR1 LNHDA and CDR2 SQIVND (reference sequence). This CDR3 contains 14 residues.